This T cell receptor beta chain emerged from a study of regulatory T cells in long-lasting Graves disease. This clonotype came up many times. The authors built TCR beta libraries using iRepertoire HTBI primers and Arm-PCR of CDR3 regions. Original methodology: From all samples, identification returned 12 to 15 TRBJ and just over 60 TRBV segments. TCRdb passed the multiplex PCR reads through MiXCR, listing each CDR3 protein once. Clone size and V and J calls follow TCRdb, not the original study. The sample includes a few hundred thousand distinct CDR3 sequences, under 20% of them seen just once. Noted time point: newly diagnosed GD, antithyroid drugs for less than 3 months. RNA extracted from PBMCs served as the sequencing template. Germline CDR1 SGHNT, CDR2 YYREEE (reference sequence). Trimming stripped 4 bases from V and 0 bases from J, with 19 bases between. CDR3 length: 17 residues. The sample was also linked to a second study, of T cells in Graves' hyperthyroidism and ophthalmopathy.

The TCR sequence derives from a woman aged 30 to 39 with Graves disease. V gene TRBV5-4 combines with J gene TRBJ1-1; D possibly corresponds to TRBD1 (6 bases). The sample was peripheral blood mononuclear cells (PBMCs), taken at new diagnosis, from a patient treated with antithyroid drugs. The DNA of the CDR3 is TGTGCCAGCAGCCGAGGGGGTCCAGGTAGAATGAACACTGAAGCTTTCTTT. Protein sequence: CASSRGGPGRMNTEAFF.